Detailed here is one T cell receptor (beta chain). Its specificity is not known. All of the isolated RNA was reverse transcribed, so expressed TCRB transcripts were sequenced. The assay was immunoSEQ multiplex PCR, and TCRdb's table has in-frame clones only and misses some. The table records approximately 300,000 clones, around 10% of them present only once. This sample is drawn from a study of beta chain features in type 1 diabetes. Notes on the study in general: Cells with high TCR expression could be over-represented by cDNA sequencing. No resolution was reached here on whether HLA type influences TCRB rearrangement. Reduced insertions and increased deletions marked VDJ junctions in type 1 diabetes patients.

CD4+ cells of the naive, central memory, regulatory and stem cell-like memory types were sorted via CD45RO/CCR7/CD25/CD127/CD95/CD27. Germline V gene lookup returns CDR1 KGHSH and CDR2 LQKENI. The CDR3 totals 15 residues. V shed 0 bases and J shed 0 bases, with 8 bases lying between them. The rearrangement joins TRBV18 to TRBJ1-2; no firm D call. Sequenced: naive CD4+ T cells from blood. The source is a woman under 40 in good health. For the CDR3, the DNA is TGTGCCAGCTCACCACCCGAGACACCTAACTATGGCTACACCTTC. Its translation is CASSPPETPNYGYTF.